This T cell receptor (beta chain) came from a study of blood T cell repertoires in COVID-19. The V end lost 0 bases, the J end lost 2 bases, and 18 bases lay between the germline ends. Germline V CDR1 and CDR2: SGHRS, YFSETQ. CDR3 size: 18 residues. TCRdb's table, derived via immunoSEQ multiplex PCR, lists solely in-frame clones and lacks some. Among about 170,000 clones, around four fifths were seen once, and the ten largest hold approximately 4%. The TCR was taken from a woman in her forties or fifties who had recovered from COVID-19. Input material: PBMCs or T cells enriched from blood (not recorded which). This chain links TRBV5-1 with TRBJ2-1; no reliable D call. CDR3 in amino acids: CASSLEQRRHDAYNEQFF. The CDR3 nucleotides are TGCGCCAGCAGCTTGGAACAGAGAAGACACGATGCCTACAATGAGCAGTTCTTC.